The T cell receptor (beta chain) described here comes from a study of blood T cell repertoires in COVID-19. Study background: Spain, Italy and the United States supplied samples that represented acute and convalescent COVID-19. PBMCs, B-cell-depleted T cells, or T cells were the source of the cDNA or gDNA that made up the material.

Concerning this clone: The sample has other DNA sequences that encode this CDR3 too.

Germline CDR1 and CDR2: SGHRS and YFSETQ. Trimming took 0 bases from V and 5 from J; bases not matched to a gene: 4. The CDR3 is 14 amino acids. Libraries were prepared by immunoSEQ multiplex PCR; TCRdb keeps only in-frame clonotypes and omits some of them. The sample comprises about 74,000 clones, roughly nine tenths of which are singletons, and approximately 2.4% rests with the top ten. While infection was still active, Seattle patients were enrolled and then followed longitudinally. The sequencing sample was made of peripheral blood. The chain combines TRBV5-1 with TRBJ2-5; 7 nucleotides agree with TRBD2. This clonotype originated in a man in his fifties or sixties with COVID-19, enrolled during active disease. CDR3 region: CASSLGLAGETQYF. CDR3 in DNA: TGCGCCAGCAGCTTGGGACTAGCTGGGGAGACCCAGTACTTC.